This T cell receptor (beta chain) is from a study of response to subunit inactivated influenza vaccine. TCRdb re-called the RT-PCR reads through MiXCR, storing one row per CDR3 protein. Of hundreds of thousands of distinct CDR3 sequences listed, about 10% were seen once; the top ten hold 9.5% to 11%. The CDR3 spans 15 residues. The V end was cut by 6 bases, the J end by 4 bases, with 19 bases between. Germline CDR1 reads SQVTM; CDR2 reads ANQGSEA. This clonotype came up many times. The sample was also linked to a second study, of T cells expressing NK-cell markers. From that report: 5'RACE template switching with UMIs produced the TCR beta cDNA.

Sequenced material: PBMCs from blood, taken on the day of vaccination. The rearrangement joins TRBV29-1 to TRBJ2-1; D gene ambiguous. This TCR came from a man aged 45 to 65 who received an inactivated influenza vaccine. CDR3 protein: CSVPIGTLIYNEQFF. In nucleotides, the CDR3 is TGCAGCGTACCTATAGGCACGCTGATATACAATGAGCAGTTCTTC.